The next 27 T cell receptor beta chains were all read from a single sample in a study of OX40 agonist ivuxolimab in advanced cancers. Sequencing used immunoSEQ multiplex PCR; TCRdb keeps in-frame clones, though not all of them. The sample records some 35,000 clones, roughly 80% being singletons. The sequencing used CD4+ or CD8+ T cells sorted from blood, collected in a trial of the OX40 agonist ivuxolimab. The receptors were sampled from an adult with an advanced solid tumor such as melanoma, head and neck, liver or kidney cancer.

The chain combines TRBV10-3 with TRBJ1-2; unclear D gene. Trimming cost V 0 bases and J 3 bases, with 11 bases left between them. The CDR3 has 15 residues. Germline CDR1 is ENHRY and CDR2 is SYGVKD. The CDR3 sequence: CAISESPGKDYGYTF. The CDR3, as DNA: TGTGCCATCAGTGAGTCCCCGGGGAAGGACTATGGCTACACCTTC.

J is TRBJ2-5 and V is TRBV9; weak D call: TRBD1 (6 bases). The V gene lost 1 base and the J gene lost 2 bases, with 12 bases spanning the gap. The CDR3 is 15 residues long. Germline-derived CDR1 and CDR2 are SGDLS and YYNGEE. As DNA, the CDR3 is TGTGCCAGCAGCGTACAACAGGGTAATCAAGAGACCCAGTACTTC. Translation gives CASSVQQGNQETQYF.

There are a few counts of this clone. The V call is TRBV2, the J call TRBJ2-3, with D tentatively TRBD2 (5 bases). Germline V gives CDR1 SNHLY, CDR2 FYNNEI. Trimming cost V 8 bases and J 5 bases, with 17 bases left between them. The CDR3 sequence is 14 residues long. The CDR3 protein is CASYEGVVIDTQYF. In DNA, the CDR3 is TGTGCCAGCTATGAGGGAGTGGTGATAGATACGCAGTATTTT.

The J gene is TRBJ2-2, the V gene TRBV10-1; TRBD1 matches at 9 bases. V was clipped by 6 bases and J by 4 bases; unmatched bases: 6. Germline V CDR1 and CDR2: WNHNN, SYGVQD (reference sequence). The CDR3 contains 15 residues. This CDR3 is CASRSGQGITGELFF. The CDR3 DNA reads as TGCGCCAGCAGATCGGGACAGGGCATCACCGGGGAGCTGTTTTTT.

In the case of this clone: Distinct nucleotide sequences in the sample also encode this CDR3. V is TRBV7-2 and J is TRBJ1-1; D not resolved. CDR1 and CDR2 from the germline V gene are SGHTA and FQGNSA. This CDR3 region has 15 residues. Deletions cut 5 bases from V and 0 bases from J, with 13 bases between. The CDR3 DNA reads as TGTGCCAGCAGCCCAAGCCGGCGGCTGAACACTGAAGCTTTCTTT. Its translation is CASSPSRRLNTEAFF.

This clone was picked up a small number of times. The V and J genes are TRBV19 and TRBJ1-5; 7 positions match TRBD1. Trimming cost V 7 bases and J 0 bases; bases outside gene matches: 6. The CDR3 totals 15 residues. CDR1 LNHDA and CDR2 SQIVND come from the germline V gene (reference sequence). CDR3 sequence reads: CASTPDRDSNQPQHF. The CDR3 coding sequence is TGTGCCAGTACCCCTGACAGGGATAGCAATCAGCCCCAGCATTTT.

V is TRBV4-2 and J is TRBJ2-4; D is uncertain. Per germline, CDR1 LGHNA and CDR2 YNFKEQ. The CDR3 spans 15 residues. The ends were cut back, 1 base at V and 0 bases at J, with 7 bases in the middle. The CDR3 sequence is CASSQGPGAKNIQYF. The CDR3 DNA follows: TGTGCCAGCAGCCAAGGCCCGGGAGCCAAAAACATTCAGTACTTC.

The genes are TRBV10-3 and TRBJ1-1, with D perhaps matching TRBD1 (5 bases). Per the germline V gene, CDR1 is ENHRY and CDR2 is SYGVKD. CDR3 length equals 14 residues. V lost 7 bases and J lost 3, with 15 bases in between. DNA of the CDR3: TGTGCCATCACGTCCGGGGGGTCGGACACTGAAGCTTTCTTT. Translation: CAITSGGSDTEAFF.

The rearrangement uses TRBV28 and TRBJ1-4; D gene uncertain. V lost 8 bases to trimming and J lost 4 bases, with 14 bases between them. The V gene's germline CDR1 is MDHEN and CDR2 SYDVKM. This CDR3 is built from 14 residues. This CDR3 is CASSPQDFNEKLFF. CDR3 sequence (DNA): TGTGCCAGCTCCCCCCAGGATTTTAATGAAAAACTGTTTTTT.

V is TRBV11-2 and J is TRBJ1-4, with no clear D. Trimming pared 0 bases from V and 0 bases from J, leaving 8 bases between. The CDR3 is 16 residues long. Germline V gene data show CDR1 as SGHAT and CDR2 as FQNNGV. The CDR3 here is CASSLDWQSTNEKLFF. The CDR3 nucleotides are TGTGCCAGCAGCTTAGATTGGCAGTCAACTAATGAAAAACTGTTTTTT.

The rearrangement links TRBV7-2 to TRBJ2-7, with a weak D call TRBD1 (6 bases). CDR3 length: 15 amino acids. Germline V gives CDR1 SGHTA, CDR2 FQGNSA. The V end lost 0 bases, the J end lost 2 bases, and 11 bases lay between the germline ends. Written as DNA, the CDR3 is TGTGCCAGCAGCTTAGCGGCTACAGGGCCCTACGAGCAGTACTTC. Translating it yields CASSLAATGPYEQYF.

The rearrangement uses TRBV2 and TRBJ2-1; TRBD2 agrees at 7 bases. Germline assignment: CDR1 SNHLY and CDR2 FYNNEI. V shed 4 bases, J shed 5 bases, and the junction held 2 bases outside the gene matches. This CDR3 is built from 13 residues. This CDR3 reads CASSVGLHNEQFF. The CDR3 bases are TGTGCCAGCAGTGTGGGACTACACAATGAGCAGTTCTTC. The whole variable domain, remainder taken from reference TRBV2 and TRBJ2-1, is EPEVTQTPSHQVTQMGQEVILRCVPISNHLYFYWYRQILGQKVEFLVSFYNNEISEKSEIFDDQFSVERPDGSNFTLKIRSTKLEDSAMYFCASSVGLHNEQFFGPGTRLTVL.

This chain uses TRBV7-3 with TRBJ2-5; 8 bases fit TRBD1. The V and J ends lost 5 bases and 3 bases, in that order; junction bases with no gene match: 2. From germline, CDR1 is SGHTA and CDR2 FQGTGA. CDR3 length: 13 residues. The CDR3 loop is CASSLDREETQYF. In nucleotides, the CDR3 is TGTGCCAGCAGCCTGGACAGGGAAGAGACCCAGTACTTC.

V and J are TRBV7-9 and TRBJ2-2; possibly TRBD1 for D (6 bases). V lost 3 bases to trimming and J lost 4 bases, with 12 bases between them. This CDR3 has 15 amino acids. Germline values: CDR1 SEHNR, CDR2 FQNEAQ (reference sequence). The CDR3 protein is CASSLATGSTGELFF. CDR3 bases: TGTGCCAGCAGCTTGGCGACAGGTTCCACCGGGGAGCTGTTTTTT.

J is TRBJ2-3 and V is TRBV7-8; D is undetermined. Trimming left V 5 bases short and J 5 bases short, with 20 bases between. Germline V lookup: CDR1 SGHVS, CDR2 FQNEAQ. This CDR3 has 16 amino acids. This CDR3 reads CASSRYDPTKGDTQYF. The CDR3 region has the DNA TGTGCCAGCAGCAGATACGACCCTACGAAGGGAGATACGCAGTATTTT.

The chain carries TRBV30 and TRBJ2-7; TRBD1 is a possible D gene (5 bases). The germline V and J ends were trimmed by 3 bases and 3 bases, with 9 bases remaining between them. The CDR3 is 12 residues long. Germline V gene data show CDR1 as GTSNPN and CDR2 as SVGIG (reference sequence). CDR3 in amino acids: CAWRGPLYEQYF. The CDR3 DNA follows: TGTGCCTGGAGGGGGCCACTCTACGAGCAGTACTTC.

V is TRBV10-2 and J is TRBJ2-1; 15 bases agree with TRBD2. V was clipped by 3 bases and J by 5 bases; unmatched bases: 8. The germline V gene has CDR1 WSHSY and CDR2 SAAADI. The CDR3 loop spans 18 amino acids. The CDR3 nucleotides read TGCGCCAGCAGTGATCTGGGGACTAGCGGGGGGCGGGACAATGAGCAGTTCTTC. It yields the protein CASSDLGTSGGRDNEQFF.

V usage is TRBV9 and J usage is TRBJ1-1; TRBD1 is a possible D gene (6 bases). In germline, CDR1 is SGDLS, CDR2 YYNGEE. The length of the CDR3 is 15 residues. Trimming took off 4 bases at V and 3 bases at J, with 16 bases between the two ends. The CDR3 loop reads CASSTRQDKDTEAFF. The CDR3 DNA reads as TGTGCCAGCAGCACCCGACAGGACAAGGACACTGAAGCTTTCTTT.

J is TRBJ2-3 and V is TRBV10-1; D gene ambiguous. The CDR3 sequence is 13 residues long. Between the trimmed V and J ends, which lost 1 base and 9 bases, there was a span of 11 bases. From germline, CDR1 is WNHNN and CDR2 SYGVQD (reference sequence). CDR3 DNA: TGCGCCAGCAGTGAGTTAAGGCTCGGGACGCAGTATTTT. Translation gives CASSELRLGTQYF.

V gene TRBV6-5 combines with J gene TRBJ1-2; D gene uncertain. The germline gives CDR1 MNHEY, CDR2 SVGAGI. The CDR3 runs to 15 residues. Trimming took off 0 bases at V and 2 bases at J, with 10 bases between the two ends. Written as DNA, the CDR3 is TGTGCCAGCAGTTACTCCCTTGTGGGGAACTATGGCTACACCTTC. Translation: CASSYSLVGNYGYTF.

This clone has a single count. The CDR3 here is CSVGQGLSTDTQYF. The CDR3 bases are TGCAGCGTTGGACAGGGGCTTAGCACAGATACGCAGTATTTT. The chain carries TRBV29-1 and TRBJ2-3; the match to TRBD1 covers 8 bases. Trimming took 4 bases from V and 0 from J; bases not matched to a gene: 3. The CDR3 has 14 residues. CDR1 is SQVTM, CDR2 ANQGSEA, per germline.

The chain couples TRBV5-1 to TRBJ1-1; no reliable D call. Germline CDR1 SGHRS, CDR2 YFSETQ. The CDR3 extends over 16 amino acids. The V end lost 4 bases, the J end lost 0 bases, and 16 bases lay between the germline ends. This CDR3 reads CASSVSQASMNTEAFF. The CDR3 nucleotides read TGCGCCAGCAGCGTATCGCAGGCCTCGATGAACACTGAAGCTTTCTTT.

The J gene is TRBJ2-2, the V gene TRBV18; D is unresolved. Germline lookup yields CDR1 KGHSH and CDR2 LQKENI. The CDR3 is 15 amino acids. V shed 3 bases and J shed 1 base, with 9 bases lying between them. The CDR3 DNA follows: TGTGCCAGCTCACCGAACTGGGAGAACACCGGGGAGCTGTTTTTT. This codes for CASSPNWENTGELFF.

The genes are TRBV6-4 and TRBJ2-3; a possible D gene is TRBD2 (5 bases). Trimming left V 3 bases short and J 2 bases short, with 9 bases between. Germline loops: CDR1 MRHNA, CDR2 SNTAGT. The CDR3 runs 14 residues. CDR3 residues: CASSEGLATDTQYF. The CDR3 DNA follows: TGTGCCAGCAGTGAAGGGCTAGCCACAGATACGCAGTATTTT.

The gene calls are TRBV10-2 and TRBJ1-5; unclear D gene. The CDR3 has 13 amino acids. Germline V gene lookup returns CDR1 WSHSY and CDR2 SAAADI. V was trimmed by 6 bases and J by 4 bases, leaving 10 bases between them. The CDR3 protein is CASRGRGNQPQHF. Here the CDR3 DNA reads TGCGCCAGCAGGGGCCGCGGGAATCAGCCCCAGCATTTT.

This chain links TRBV6-1 with TRBJ2-3; D unresolved. Germline CDR1 reads MNHNS; CDR2 reads SASEGT. The CDR3 is 14 amino acids. The ends were cut back, 3 bases at V and 2 bases at J, with 9 bases in the middle. CDR3 coding DNA: TGTGCCAGCAGTGAGGACCCAACCACAGATACGCAGTATTTT. Its translation is CASSEDPTTDTQYF.

This chain uses TRBV2 with TRBJ1-4; D may be TRBD1 (6 bases). The V end lost 1 base, the J end lost 7 bases, and 16 bases lay between the germline ends. Germline CDR1 SNHLY, CDR2 FYNNEI. This CDR3 contains 16 residues. CDR3 in DNA: TGTGCCAGCAGTGAAGTAGTAGTGGGCAGGGGTGAAAAACTGTTTTTT. It specifies CASSEVVVGRGEKLFF. The whole variable domain, remainder taken from reference TRBV2 and TRBJ1-4, is EPEVTQTPSHQVTQMGQEVILRCVPISNHLYFYWYRQILGQKVEFLVSFYNNEISEKSEIFDDQFSVERPDGSNFTLKIRSTKLEDSAMYFCASSEVVVGRGEKLFFGSGTQLSVL.